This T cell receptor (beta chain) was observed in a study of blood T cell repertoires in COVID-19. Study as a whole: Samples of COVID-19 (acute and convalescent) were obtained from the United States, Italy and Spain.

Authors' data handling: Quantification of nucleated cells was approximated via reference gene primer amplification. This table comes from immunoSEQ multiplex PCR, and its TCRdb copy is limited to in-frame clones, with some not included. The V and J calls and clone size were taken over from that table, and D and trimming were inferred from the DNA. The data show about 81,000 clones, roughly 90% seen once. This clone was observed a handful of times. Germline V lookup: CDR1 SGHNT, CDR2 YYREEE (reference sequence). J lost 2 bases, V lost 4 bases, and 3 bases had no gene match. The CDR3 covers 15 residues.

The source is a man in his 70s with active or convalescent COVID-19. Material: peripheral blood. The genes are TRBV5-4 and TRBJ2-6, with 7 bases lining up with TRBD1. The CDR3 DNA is TGTGCCAGCAGCGTTGACAGGGCTGGGGCCAACGTCCTGACTTTC. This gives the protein CASSVDRAGANVLTF.